One and the same sample provided the 30 T cell receptor beta chains below, sequenced in a study of chemoradiotherapy in HPV16-positive cancers. This table comes from immunoSEQ multiplex PCR, and its TCRdb copy is limited to in-frame clones, with some not included. The sample lists more than 3,500 clones; around 94% were seen once. This sample was gathered from a patient who underwent chemoradiotherapy. The receptors come from a human donor with HPV-associated anogenital cancer.

With respect to this clone: A junction boundary mismatches the germline segment, possibly from a read error. The V gene is TRBV18, the J gene TRBJ2-7, with D perhaps matching TRBD1 or TRBD2 (5 bases each). Germline V gene sequence: CDR1 KGHSH, CDR2 LQKENI. This CDR3 has 14 amino acids. CDR3 sequence: CASSSRGLSDEQYF. CDR3 coding DNA: TGTGCCAGCTCAAGTCGGGGCCTCTCCGACGAGCAGTACTTC.

The V call is TRBV6-5, the J call TRBJ2-7, with TRBD2 matching 8 bases. The CDR3 is made up of 15 amino acids. CDR1 MNHEY and CDR2 SVGAGI come from the germline V gene. J was trimmed by 2 bases and V by 4 bases; bases with no gene match: 7. CDR3 in amino acids: CASSSGGQRTYEQYF. CDR3 sequence (DNA): TGTGCCAGCAGTTCGGGGGGGCAGCGAACCTACGAGCAGTACTTC.

The chain carries TRBV29-1 and TRBJ1-1; 8 bases line up with TRBD1. This CDR3 is 14 amino acids long. Per the germline V gene, CDR1 is SQVTM and CDR2 is ANQGSEA. V trimming: 6 bases; J trimming: 0 bases; junction bases outside the gene matches: 6. CDR3 region: CSVDWTGMNTEAFF. DNA for the CDR3: TGCAGCGTCGACTGGACAGGGATGAACACTGAAGCTTTCTTT.

This clone appeared once. Here the CDR3 reads CASSQDAQRYEQYF. In DNA form, the CDR3 reads TGTGCCAGCAGCCAAGACGCACAGAGATACGAGCAGTACTTC. V gene TRBV4-2 combines with J gene TRBJ2-7; D call uncertain. This CDR3 has 14 residues. From germline, CDR1 is LGHNA and CDR2 YNFKEQ. Trimming took 0 bases from V and 4 from J, leaving 10 bases between them.

The V and J genes are TRBV19 and TRBJ1-3, with 7 bases aligning to TRBD1. CDR1 is LNHDA, CDR2 SQIVND, per germline (reference sequence). V lost 6 bases, J lost 4 bases, and 3 bases stayed unmatched. This CDR3 spans 13 amino acids. This CDR3 is CASRRGLGNTIYF. In nucleotides, the CDR3 is TGTGCCAGTAGAAGGGGGCTCGGAAACACCATATATTTT.

Here the CDR3 DNA reads TGCGCCAGCAGCCAGCTGGAGTACAATGAGCAGTTCTTC. As protein: CASSQLEYNEQFF. The chain combines TRBV4-1 with TRBJ2-1; D not certain. CDR1 is MGHRA and CDR2 is YSYEKL in the germline V gene. The CDR3 extends over 13 amino acids. Trimming shortened V by 3 bases and J by 4 bases, and 7 bases separated the two germline ends.

V gene TRBV12-5 combines with J gene TRBJ2-7; the D is unclear. The CDR3 totals 13 residues. CDR1 is LGHNT and CDR2 is FRNRAP in the germline V gene. V was pared by 1 base and J by 4 bases, with 8 bases between. Here the CDR3 DNA reads TGTGCTAGTGGTTTGGAACTCCAATACGAGCAGTACTTC. It encodes CASGLELQYEQYF.

The CDR3 region has the DNA TGTGCCAGCAGAACGACTAGCCCGAGGAGTGAGACAGATACGCAGTATTTT. It is translated as CASRTTSPRSETDTQYF. The rearrangement joins TRBV7-9 to TRBJ2-3; 7 positions match TRBD2. With 6 bases clipped from V and 3 bases from J, the junction kept 15 bases outside the gene matches. CDR1 is SEHNR, CDR2 FQNEAQ, per germline (reference sequence). The CDR3 is made up of 17 amino acids.

The chain couples TRBV6-1 to TRBJ2-6, with D tentatively TRBD1 or TRBD2 (5 bases each). This CDR3 is built from 15 residues. Trimming took 3 bases from V and 2 from J, leaving 8 bases between them. Germline V lookup: CDR1 MNHNS, CDR2 SASEGT. CDR3 sequence: CASSDLGAGANVLTF. The CDR3 region has the DNA TGTGCCAGCAGTGACCTGGGGGCTGGGGCCAACGTCCTGACTTTC.

This chain links TRBV19 with TRBJ2-1, with TRBD2 identical over 7 bases. Germline CDR1 reads LNHDA; CDR2 reads SQIVND (reference sequence). CDR3 length equals 14 residues. Germline trimming cut 4 bases from V and 12 bases from J; bases unmatched to any gene: 12. The CDR3: CASSNRLASHGQFF. The DNA for the CDR3 is TGTGCCAGTAGTAACAGACTAGCTAGCCACGGGCAGTTCTTC.

V and J are TRBV18 and TRBJ1-3; D might be TRBD1 (6 bases). Germline CDR1 KGHSH, CDR2 LQKENI. This CDR3 is 11 amino acids long. Deletions cut 6 bases from V and 8 bases from J, with 8 bases between. CDR3 sequence: CASSPGDTIYF. The CDR3 nucleotides are TGTGCCAGCTCTCCAGGGGACACCATATATTTT.

This chain uses TRBV27 with TRBJ1-1; D is undetermined. Trimming pared 0 bases from V and 4 bases from J, leaving 9 bases between. Germline CDR1 is MNHEY and CDR2 is SMNVEV (reference sequence). The CDR3 is 14 residues long. The CDR3: CASSLSSLGTEAFF. The CDR3 bases are TGTGCCAGCAGTTTATCTTCCCTAGGCACTGAAGCTTTCTTT.

This chain joins TRBV7-8 and TRBJ2-6, with 14 bases lining up with TRBD2. CDR1 is SGHVS and CDR2 is FQNEAQ in the germline V gene. The CDR3 is 21 amino acids. V gave up 5 bases and J gave up 0 bases; unmatched junction bases: 12. CDR3 nucleotides: TGTGCCAGCAGCCTCACCTGGACTAGCGGGAGGACCCACTCTGGGGCCAACGTCCTGACTTTC. Protein product: CASSLTWTSGRTHSGANVLTF. The full variable domain, its missing parts supplied by reference TRBV7-8 and TRBJ2-6, is GAGVSQSPRYKVAKRGQDVALRCDPISGHVSLFWYQQALGQGPEFLTYFQNEAQLDKSGLPSDRFFAERPEGSVSTLKIQRTQQEDSAVYLCASSLTWTSGRTHSGANVLTFGAGSRLTVL.

This clone came up once. This chain connects TRBV7-6 to TRBJ1-1; D uncertain. The CDR3 consists of 13 residues. Germline CDR1 reads SGHVS; CDR2 reads FNYEAQ. Deletions cut 1 base from V and 7 bases from J, with 10 bases between. The CDR3 sequence is CASSLGPRVEAFF. CDR3 in DNA: TGTGCCAGCAGCTTAGGTCCCCGGGTTGAAGCTTTCTTT.

The J gene is TRBJ2-5, the V gene TRBV11-2, with TRBD2 matching 12 bases. Germline CDR1 reads SGHAT; CDR2 reads FQNNGV. This CDR3 has 19 amino acids. V was clipped by 2 bases and J by 2 bases; unmatched bases: 12. The CDR3 coding sequence is TGTGCCAGCAGCTTACAATTCGCGCTAGCGGGGGGGCGGCAAGAGACCCAGTACTTC. Protein product: CASSLQFALAGGRQETQYF.

The chain joins TRBV27 to TRBJ2-4, with TRBD2 matching over 12 bases. The CDR3 length is 16 residues. Germline V gives CDR1 MNHEY, CDR2 SMNVEV (reference sequence). V was clipped by 5 bases and J by 2 bases; unmatched bases: 4. The chain's CDR3 is CASSSGLAGPKNIQYF. In nucleotides, the CDR3 is TGTGCCAGCAGTAGTGGACTAGCGGGACCCAAAAACATTCAGTACTTC.

The chain combines TRBV2 with TRBJ2-3; 8 positions agree with TRBD2. The V gene end was trimmed by 4 bases and the J gene end by 2 bases; junction bases not matched to a gene: 8. The CDR3 runs to 16 residues. CDR1 is SNHLY and CDR2 is FYNNEI in the germline V gene. The DNA of the CDR3 is TGTGCCAGCAGTGGTCTAGGAGCGGGAGTCACAGATACGCAGTATTTT. It codes for CASSGLGAGVTDTQYF.

This sequence joins TRBV7-9 and TRBJ2-3, with D tentatively TRBD2 (5 bases). The V and J ends lost 4 bases and 0 bases respectively, with 14 bases between them. The CDR3 runs to 16 residues. Germline-derived CDR1 and CDR2 are SEHNR and FQNEAQ (reference sequence). The CDR3 coding sequence is TGTGCCAGCAGCTCAATCAGAGGGTATAGCACAGATACGCAGTATTTT. Its protein product is CASSSIRGYSTDTQYF.

The chain links TRBV7-9 to TRBJ2-5; 11 nucleotides agree with TRBD2. The CDR3 length is 18 residues. Germline CDR1 reads SEHNR; CDR2 reads FQNEAQ (reference sequence). The ends lost 2 bases at V and 2 bases at J; junction bases unmatched: 10. The CDR3 DNA reads TGTGCCAGCAGCTTATCCCTAACTAGCGGGGGATGGCAAGAGACCCAGTACTTC. Encoded protein: CASSLSLTSGGWQETQYF. Using reference TRBV7-9 and TRBJ2-5 for the parts outside the CDR3, the full variable domain is DTGVSQNPRHKITKRGQNVTFRCDPISEHNRLYWYRQTLGQGPEFLTYFQNEAQLEKSRLLSDRFSAERPKGSFSTLEIQRTEQGDSAMYLCASSLSLTSGGWQETQYFGPGTRLLVL.

The chain carries TRBV6-1 and TRBJ1-2, with a tentative D call TRBD1 (5 bases). Looked up from germline, CDR1 is MNHNS and CDR2 is SASEGT. The V gene lost 3 bases and the J gene lost 4 bases, with 12 bases spanning the gap. This CDR3 is built from 14 residues. CDR3 amino acids: CASSDYGAGYGYTF. The DNA of the CDR3 is TGTGCCAGCAGTGATTACGGGGCCGGCTATGGCTACACCTTC.

V usage is TRBV5-5 and J usage is TRBJ2-2, with TRBD2 as a possible D gene (5 bases). This CDR3 contains 15 residues. Trimming left V 0 bases short and J 5 bases short, with 11 bases between. The V gene's germline CDR1 is SGHKS and CDR2 YYEKEE (reference sequence). This CDR3 is CASSLGGVRTGELFF. CDR3 sequence (DNA): TGTGCCAGCAGCTTGGGGGGAGTAAGGACCGGGGAGCTGTTTTTT.

The chain is built from TRBV11-3 and TRBJ1-3; D unclear. The CDR3 runs to 14 residues. Germline V gene data show CDR1 as SGHNT and CDR2 as YENEEA. The V gene lost 5 bases and the J gene lost 0 bases, with 8 bases spanning the gap. CDR3: CASSVLSSGNTIYF. CDR3 nucleotides: TGTGCCAGCAGCGTCCTCTCCTCTGGAAACACCATATATTTT.

V is TRBV27 and J is TRBJ1-2; the match to TRBD1 covers 9 bases. Germline CDR1 reads MNHEY; CDR2 reads SMNVEV (reference sequence). This CDR3 contains 13 residues. V lost 3 bases and J lost 5; bases outside the gene matches: 1. In DNA form, the CDR3 reads TGTGCCAGCAGTTTTGGGACAGGGTATGGCTACACCTTC. Encoded protein: CASSFGTGYGYTF.

The chain couples TRBV14 to TRBJ1-1, with a possible D match to TRBD1 (5 bases). CDR3 length: 13 residues. V was clipped by 3 bases and J by 10 bases, with 15 bases between them. CDR1 and CDR2 from the germline V gene are SGHDN and FVKESK. The CDR3 protein is CASSQQGVSGAFF. The CDR3 bases are TGTGCCAGCAGCCAGCAGGGAGTATCCGGAGCTTTCTTT.

The gene calls are TRBV5-1 and TRBJ1-2; a possible D gene is TRBD1 (5 bases). V was shortened by 4 bases and J by 8 bases, with 15 bases between the two germline ends. The CDR3 spans 13 residues. From germline, CDR1 is SGHRS and CDR2 YFSETQ. Here the CDR3 DNA reads TGCGCCAGCAGCACTCCCGGGACGAGCGGCTACACCTTC. Translation gives CASSTPGTSGYTF. Based on the CDR3 plus reference TRBV5-1 and TRBJ1-2, the full variable domain is KAGVTQTPRYLIKTRGQQVTLSCSPISGHRSVSWYQQTPGQGLQFLFEYFSETQRNKGNFPGRFSGRQFSNSRSEMNVSTLELGDSALYLCASSTPGTSGYTFGSGTRLTVV.

The chain joins TRBV5-8 to TRBJ1-2, with D maybe TRBD1 (5 bases). The germline V gene has CDR1 SGHTS and CDR2 YDEGEE. The CDR3 spans 13 residues. The germline V and J ends were trimmed by 3 bases and 8 bases, with 14 bases remaining between them. The CDR3 bases are TGTGCCAGCAGCTCCCGGGGCCCTAGAGGCTACACCTTC. Translation: CASSSRGPRGYTF.

The chain couples TRBV7-7 to TRBJ2-7, with a tentative D call TRBD2 (6 bases). This CDR3 is built from 15 residues. Germline CDR1 reads SSHAT; CDR2 reads FNYEAQ (reference sequence). Between the trimmed V and J ends, which lost 5 bases and 3 bases, there was a span of 17 bases. The CDR3 region has the DNA TGTGCCAGCAGCCCGCGGAGGGTTCCACACTACGAGCAGTACTTC. It translates to CASSPRRVPHYEQYF.

The chain couples TRBV11-3 to TRBJ2-3; the match to TRBD2 covers 9 bases. V lost 5 bases, J lost 3 bases, and 6 bases stayed unmatched. Germline-derived CDR1 and CDR2 are SGHNT and YENEEA. This CDR3 has 15 amino acids. CDR3 in amino acids: CASSPRRGGTDTQYF. The CDR3 DNA reads as TGTGCCAGCAGCCCCCGGCGGGGGGGGACAGATACGCAGTATTTT.

This sequence joins TRBV29-1 and TRBJ2-7, with D possibly matching TRBD1 (5 bases). The length of the CDR3 is 13 residues. V dropped 2 bases and J dropped 3 bases, with 11 bases sitting between them. CDR1 is SQVTM, CDR2 ANQGSEA, per germline. CDR3 protein: CSVEYSQGYEQYF. As DNA, the CDR3 is TGCAGCGTTGAATATAGTCAGGGCTACGAGCAGTACTTC.

In DNA form, the CDR3 reads TGTGCCAGCAGCGCCCTAGCGGGGATCTCCTACGAGCAGTACTTC. Translated, it gives CASSALAGISYEQYF. The V call is TRBV2, the J call TRBJ2-7; TRBD2 aligns across 9 bases. The length of the CDR3 is 15 residues. Germline CDR1 is SNHLY and CDR2 is FYNNEI. V lost 6 bases to trimming and J lost 0 bases; unmatched junction nucleotides: 6.